Given below is one TCR beta chain in context. Its antigen is still unknown. The sample comes from a study of shared clonotypes between healthy human individuals. General study points: Memory subsets generally showed smaller estimated richness than naive subsets did. The sole specimen, blood, was sampled, and tissue repertoires likely differ.

The V gene's germline CDR1 is MDHEN and CDR2 SYDVKM. The ends lost 2 bases at V and 4 bases at J; junction bases unmatched: 8. The CDR3 loop spans 16 amino acids. Data came from immunoSEQ multiplex PCR; TCRdb stores just in-frame clones and leaves some out. Among about 1.1 million clones listed, about 80% were seen once. The V and J genes are TRBV28 and TRBJ1-1; 9 bases map to TRBD1. This receptor was obtained from a man younger than 35 in good health. Some clones in this sample may be carry-over from other donors' samples. Sequences were obtained from memory CD4+ T cells from PBMCs. The subset: CD45RA-negative fraction. DNA of the CDR3: TGTGCCAGCAGTTTAAACCCGGGACAGGGCGGCACTGAAGCTTTCTTT. Amino acid sequence: CASSLNPGQGGTEAFF.